This TCR beta chain was profiled in a study of blood T cell repertoires in COVID-19. Turning to the study itself: T cells, B-cell-depleted T cells, or PBMCs supplied cDNA or gDNA.

V was cut by 5 bases and J by 8 bases, with 12 bases left in between. Germline V CDR1 and CDR2: SGHNT, YENEEA. This CDR3 is built from 12 residues. Concerning this clone: This sample includes further DNA sequences coding for the same CDR3.

Method: immunoSEQ multiplex PCR; TCRdb's copy keeps in-frame clones and lacks some. The sample carries roughly 250,000 clones, about nine tenths recorded once. This chain connects TRBV11-3 to TRBJ1-2, with a tentative D call TRBD1 (6 bases). This receptor was obtained from a woman aged 18-29 years who had recovered from COVID-19. Sequencing used PBMCs or T cells enriched from blood (not recorded which). CDR3 loop: CASSSYRDGYTF. Written as DNA, the CDR3 is TGTGCCAGCAGCAGCTACAGGGACGGCTACACCTTC.